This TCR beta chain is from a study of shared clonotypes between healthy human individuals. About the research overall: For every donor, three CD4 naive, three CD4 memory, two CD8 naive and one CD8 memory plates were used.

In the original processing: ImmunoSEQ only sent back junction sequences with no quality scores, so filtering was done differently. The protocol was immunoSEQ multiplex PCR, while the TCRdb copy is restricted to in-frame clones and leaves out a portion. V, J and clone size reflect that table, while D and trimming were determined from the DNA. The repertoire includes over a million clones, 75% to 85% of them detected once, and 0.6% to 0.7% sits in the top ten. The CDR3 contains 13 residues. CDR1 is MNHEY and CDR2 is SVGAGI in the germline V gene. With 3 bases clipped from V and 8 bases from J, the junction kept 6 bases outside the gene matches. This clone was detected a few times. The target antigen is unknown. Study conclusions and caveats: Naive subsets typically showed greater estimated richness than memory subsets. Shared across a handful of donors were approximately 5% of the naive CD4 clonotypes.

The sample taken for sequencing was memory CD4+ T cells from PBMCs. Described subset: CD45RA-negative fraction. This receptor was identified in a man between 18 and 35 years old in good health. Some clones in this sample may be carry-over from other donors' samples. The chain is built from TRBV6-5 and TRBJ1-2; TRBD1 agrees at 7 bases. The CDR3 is CASSYQQGNGYTF. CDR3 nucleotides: TGTGCCAGCAGTTATCAACAGGGGAACGGCTACACCTTC.